This TCR beta chain comes out of a study of blood T cell repertoires in COVID-19. Across the study: Sources were T cells, B-cell-depleted T cells, or PBMCs; the material itself was cDNA or gDNA.

Participant ages covered roughly 18 to 89 years across approximately 25 US areas. The table came from immunoSEQ multiplex PCR; TCRdb's copy has only in-frame clones and leaves some out. The profile shows some 530,000 clones, about nine tenths of them singletons. Trimming took 2 bases from V and 5 from J; bases not matched to a gene: 6. The CDR3 spans 15 residues. Germline lookup yields CDR1 MNHEY and CDR2 SMNVEV (reference sequence). The TCR sequence derives from a woman aged 55-75 years who had recovered from COVID-19. Sequencing used PBMCs or T cells enriched from blood (not recorded which). The V call is TRBV27, the J call TRBJ1-2, with 9 positions matching TRBD1. CDR3 region: CASSLSDRGTYGYTF. In DNA, the CDR3 is TGTGCCAGCAGTTTAAGCGACAGGGGGACTTATGGCTACACCTTC.